The clone carrying this T cell receptor beta chain was found once. The sample comes from a study of blood T cells in healthy people across ages. Germline CDR1 reads MDHEN; CDR2 reads SYDVKM. Losses at the gene ends were 6 bases for V and 4 bases for J; bases not matched to a gene: 10. The CDR3 length is 15 residues. With a J-beta primer mix and a sample-barcoded 5' primer, a second PCR ran 7 to 11 cycles. A single record per CDR3 protein comes from TCRdb applying MiXCR to the 5' RACE reads. The sample carries 1.5 million to 2 million distinct CDR3 sequences, roughly two fifths recorded once. The receptor was isolated from a human donor in good health. Specimen: blood. The gene calls are TRBV28 and TRBJ1-2; 8 positions agree with TRBD1. Here the CDR3 reads CASSTSGGAGYGYTF. DNA of the CDR3: TGTGCCAGCAGCACCTCAGGGGGCGCCGGCTATGGCTACACCTTC.